The 6 T cell receptor beta chains below come from one sample, sequenced in a study of quantifying T cell responses using KT2 cells. About the study: Reverse transcription used primers in the TCR alpha and beta constant regions.

Each cDNA got a UMI-containing oligo ligated at its 3' end. First-round PCR used roughly 4 cycles and beta primers RC1.1 and RC1.2 covering TRBC1 and TRBC2. TCRdb re-called the UMI-ligation and nested PCR reads through MiXCR, storing one row per CDR3 protein. The table has tens of thousands of distinct CDR3 sequences, roughly 7.2% seen once. Material for sequencing was PBMCs spiked with cells of the T cell clone KT2. The receptors come from a human donor.

Comments on this clonotype: This may stem from a read error, because a much larger clone lies one nucleotide away. This chain joins TRBV5-4 and TRBJ2-7; TRBD2 aligns across 11 bases. CDR3 length: 18 residues. Germline loops: CDR1 SGHNT, CDR2 YYREEE (reference sequence). With 7 bases clipped from V and 3 bases from J, the junction kept 18 bases outside the gene matches. The chain's CDR3 is CASRPQPMTSGMLYEQYF. CDR3 DNA: TGTGCCAGCCGCCCTCAGCCGATGACTAGCGGGATGCTCTACGAGCAGTACTTC.

This clonotype was seen at least ten times. The V and J genes are TRBV12-3 or TRBV12-4 and TRBJ1-1; D gene unclear. This CDR3 contains 13 residues. V was clipped by 0 bases and J by 6 bases, with 8 bases between them. CDR3 protein: CASSLARRAEAFF. The CDR3 DNA reads TGTGCCAGCAGTTTAGCCCGCCGGGCTGAAGCTTTCTTT.

The chain links TRBV18 to TRBJ2-1; possible D gene TRBD1, 5 bases. CDR1 KGHSH and CDR2 LQKENI come from the germline V gene. The CDR3 extends over 14 amino acids. Trimming removed 5 bases from V and 5 bases from J, with 13 bases in between. CDR3 region: CASSSWTSNNEQFF. CDR3 sequence (DNA): TGTGCCAGCTCATCCTGGACATCCAACAATGAGCAGTTCTTC.

The J gene is TRBJ1-2, the V gene TRBV4-3, with a weak D call TRBD1 (5 bases). Deletions cut 0 bases from V and 5 bases from J, with 16 bases between. CDR1 LGHNA and CDR2 YSLEER come from the germline V gene. CDR3 length: 16 amino acids. CDR3 sequence: CASSQDIGRELYGYTF. The CDR3 DNA reads as TGCGCCAGCAGCCAAGATATTGGCAGGGAGCTATATGGCTACACCTTC.

Many counts were recorded for this clonotype. V and J are TRBV18 and TRBJ1-2, with TRBD1 matching over 9 bases. From germline, CDR1 is KGHSH and CDR2 LQKENI. The CDR3 covers 14 residues. V lost 6 bases to trimming and J lost 5 bases; unmatched junction nucleotides: 7. The CDR3 DNA is TGTGCCAGCTCCCCTAGGACAGGGGAGTATGGCTACACCTTC. Amino acids: CASSPRTGEYGYTF. The entire variable domain, with the rest obtained from reference TRBV18 and TRBJ1-2, is as follows: NAGVMQNPRHLVRRRGQEARLRCSPMKGHSHVYWYRQLPEEGLKFMVYLQKENIIDESGMPKERFSAEFPKEGPSILRIQQVVRGDSAAYFCASSPRTGEYGYTFGSGTRLTVV.

This clonotype was counted many times. The chain joins TRBV18 to TRBJ1-3; 8 positions match TRBD1. Germline loops: CDR1 KGHSH, CDR2 LQKENI. V lost 3 bases to trimming and J lost 0 bases; unmatched junction nucleotides: 13. The CDR3 runs 19 residues. CDR3 bases: TGTGCCAGCTCACCGCCCAATCGGGACAGGATCTTCTCTGGAAACACCATATATTTT. Its translation: CASSPPNRDRIFSGNTIYF.